The entry below describes one T cell receptor beta chain. CDR3 length: 18 residues. J was trimmed by 2 bases and V by 5 bases; bases with no gene match: 11. Germline values: CDR1 MRHNA, CDR2 SNTAGT. The data stem from a study of blood T cell repertoires in COVID-19. TCRdb's copy holds only in-frame clones and misses some; the assay was immunoSEQ multiplex PCR. The data contain 6,000 to 7,000 clones, 86% of them seen just once; the ten biggest clones take up roughly 10%. Input material: peripheral blood. This TCR derives from a human donor with active COVID-19. The donor label of this sample is uncertain. The V and J genes are TRBV6-4 and TRBJ2-3, with TRBD2 matching over 12 bases. CDR3 protein: CASSPSLTSGGITDTQYF. The CDR3 DNA follows: TGTGCCAGCAGTCCCTCCTTGACTAGCGGGGGAATCACAGATACGCAGTATTTT.